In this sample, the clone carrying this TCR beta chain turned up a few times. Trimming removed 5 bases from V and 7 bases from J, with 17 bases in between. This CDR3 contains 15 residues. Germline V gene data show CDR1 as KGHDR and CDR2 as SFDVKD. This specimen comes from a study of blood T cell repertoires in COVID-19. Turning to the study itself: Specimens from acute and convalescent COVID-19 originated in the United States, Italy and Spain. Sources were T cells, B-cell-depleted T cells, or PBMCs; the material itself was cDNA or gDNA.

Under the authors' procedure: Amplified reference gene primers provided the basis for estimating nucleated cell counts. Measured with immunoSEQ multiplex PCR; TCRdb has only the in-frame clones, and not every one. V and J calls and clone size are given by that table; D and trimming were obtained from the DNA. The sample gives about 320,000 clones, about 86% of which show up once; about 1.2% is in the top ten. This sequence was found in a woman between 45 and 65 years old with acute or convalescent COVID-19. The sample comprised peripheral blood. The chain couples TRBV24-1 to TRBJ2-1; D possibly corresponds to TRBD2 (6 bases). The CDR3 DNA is TGTGCCACCAGTGCCGCAACGGGAGCTGAGAATGAGCAGTTCTTC. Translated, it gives CATSAATGAENEQFF.